This T cell receptor (beta chain) was profiled in a study of blood T cell repertoires in COVID-19. Study at large: Sites in the United States, Italy and Spain provided acute and convalescent COVID-19 samples. The analysed material was cDNA or gDNA that came from T cells, B-cell-depleted T cells, or PBMCs.

The junction had 14 bases not matched to a gene; V was cut back by 4 bases and J by 3 bases. The CDR3 covers 18 residues. The germline gives CDR1 SGHDT, CDR2 YYEEEE. Authors' analysis steps: The assay estimated nucleated cells by amplifying reference gene primers. Clones were read by immunoSEQ multiplex PCR, and TCRdb kept only the in-frame ones, dropping some. V, J and clone size were drawn from that table, and D and trimming were deduced from the DNA. The sample lists approximately 82,000 clones, almost 95% occurring once. The V gene is TRBV5-6, the J gene TRBJ2-2, with 8 bases identical to TRBD1. The sequenced sample consisted of peripheral blood. This clonotype was obtained from a woman aged 60-75 years with active COVID-19. The CDR3: CASSQRTGIPSDTGELFF. As DNA, the CDR3 is TGTGCCAGCAGCCAAAGGACAGGGATCCCCTCAGACACCGGGGAGCTGTTTTTT.